This T cell receptor (beta chain) was obtained from a study of blood T cells in healthy people across ages. A note on this clonotype: Its antigen is unidentified.

Together with a sample-barcoded 5' primer, a J-beta primer mix was included in a second PCR lasting 7 to 11 cycles. A single record per CDR3 protein comes from TCRdb applying MiXCR to the 5' RACE reads. The sample has 1.5 million to 2 million distinct CDR3 sequences, roughly 50% seen once. The study's findings and limits: Leaving the PBMCs unsorted stopped any conclusive comparison of naive versus antigen-experienced cells.

This receptor was identified in a woman between 40 and 55 years old in good health. The specimen sequenced was blood.

CDR3: CASSTDRARETQYF. Written as DNA, the CDR3 is TGCGCCAGCAGCACGGACAGGGCGCGAGAGACCCAGTACTTC. The rearrangement joins TRBV5-1 to TRBJ2-7; 8 bases fit TRBD1. The last part of the DNA fits TRBJ2-5 better; the J call may be wrong. The CDR3 loop spans 14 amino acids. CDR1 and CDR2 from the germline V gene are SGHRS and YFSETQ.